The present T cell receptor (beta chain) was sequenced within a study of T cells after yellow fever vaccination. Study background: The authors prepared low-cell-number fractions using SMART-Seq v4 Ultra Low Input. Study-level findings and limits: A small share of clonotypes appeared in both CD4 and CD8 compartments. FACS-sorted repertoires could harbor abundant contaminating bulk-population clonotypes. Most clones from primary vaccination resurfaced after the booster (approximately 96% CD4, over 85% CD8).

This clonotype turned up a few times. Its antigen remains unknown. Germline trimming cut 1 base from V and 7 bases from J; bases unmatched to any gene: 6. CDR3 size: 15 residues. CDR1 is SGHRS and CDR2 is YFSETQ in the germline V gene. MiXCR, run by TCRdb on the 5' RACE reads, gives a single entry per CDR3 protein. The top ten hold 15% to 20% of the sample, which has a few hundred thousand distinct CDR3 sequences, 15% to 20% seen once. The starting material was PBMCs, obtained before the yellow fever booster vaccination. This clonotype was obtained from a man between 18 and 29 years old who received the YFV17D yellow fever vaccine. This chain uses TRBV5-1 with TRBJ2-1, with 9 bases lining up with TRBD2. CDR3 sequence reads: CASSLIGGGANEQFF. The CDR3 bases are TGCGCCAGCAGCTTGATCGGCGGGGGGGCGAATGAGCAGTTCTTC.